This T cell receptor (beta chain) stems from a study of T cell responses to AZD1222 COVID-19 vaccine. Study observations and caveats: It should be noted that donors were predominantly white British and more often female, and clonal diversity was possibly underestimated.

Germline V gene data show CDR1 as SGHNT and CDR2 as YYREEE (reference sequence). CDR3 length: 15 amino acids. V gave up 0 bases and J gave up 7 bases, with 13 bases separating them. Worth noting for this clone: What it recognizes is unknown.

The repertoire was sequenced with immunoSEQ multiplex PCR; TCRdb's copy has only in-frame clones and lacks some. Of about 190,000 clones in the sample, around 92% are singletons; the top ten hold approximately 1.5%. The sample consisted of peripheral blood, taken on day 0 of AZD1222 vaccination. The chain is built from TRBV5-4 and TRBJ2-2, with D perhaps TRBD1 (5 bases). This clonotype was sampled from an adult in good health. CDR3 sequence (DNA): TGTGCCAGCAGCTTGGATTCTGGGGCTGGCGGGGAGCTGTTTTTT. Its protein is CASSLDSGAGGELFF.